Each of the 2 T cell receptor beta chains below was sequenced from the same sample in a study of neurological immune-mediated disorders. Using its own MiXCR run on the 5' RACE reads, TCRdb lists one record per CDR3 protein. The table lists some 66,000 distinct CDR3 sequences, 3.5% to 4.5% of them singletons, with around 2.7% in the top ten. Material: PBMCs. Source of these receptors: a man aged 50 or older with multiple sclerosis.

This clonotype appeared many times. The CDR3, as DNA: TGTGCCAGCAGCTTAGTGGTAGGGGCGAACACCGGGGAGCTGTTTTTT. Its translation: CASSLVVGANTGELFF. V gene TRBV7-6 combines with J gene TRBJ2-2, with D maybe TRBD1 (5 bases). The V gene lost 1 base and the J gene lost 0 bases, with 9 bases spanning the gap. The germline CDR1 and CDR2 sequences are SGHVS and FNYEAQ. The CDR3 extends over 16 amino acids. The whole variable domain, remainder taken from reference TRBV7-6 and TRBJ2-2, is GAGVSQSPRYKVTKRGQDVALRCDPISGHVSLYWYRQALGQGPEFLTYFNYEAQQDKSGLPNDRFSAERPEGSISTLTIQRTEQRDSAMYRCASSLVVGANTGELFFGEGSRLTVL.

This clonotype was observed many times. This chain joins TRBV20-1 and TRBJ1-6; unclear D gene. V was pared by 7 bases and J by 3 bases, with 7 bases between. There are 12 residues in the CDR3. CDR1 and CDR2 (germline): DFQATT, SNEGSKA (reference sequence). Here the CDR3 reads CSELCYNSPLHF. The CDR3 bases are TGCAGTGAACTATGCTATAATTCACCCCTCCACTTT.